This TCR beta chain was obtained from a study of T cell changes during pregnancy in multiple sclerosis. This table comes from immunoSEQ multiplex PCR, and its TCRdb copy is limited to in-frame clones, with some not included. The top ten hold around 1.8% of the sample, which has 90,000 or so clones, over 85% seen once. Sequences were derived from peripheral blood, sampled after pregnancy. This receptor was identified in a female donor in good health, enrolled as a control in a pregnancy study.

CDR3 protein: CASSDREGTDTQYF. CDR3 in DNA: TGTGCCAGCAGTGACAGGGAGGGCACAGATACGCAGTATTTT. This chain links TRBV27 with TRBJ2-3; tentatively, D is TRBD1 (7 bases). Germline V gene sequence: CDR1 MNHEY, CDR2 SMNVEV (reference sequence). The CDR3 is made up of 14 amino acids. Deletions cut 5 bases from V and 1 base from J, with 10 bases between.